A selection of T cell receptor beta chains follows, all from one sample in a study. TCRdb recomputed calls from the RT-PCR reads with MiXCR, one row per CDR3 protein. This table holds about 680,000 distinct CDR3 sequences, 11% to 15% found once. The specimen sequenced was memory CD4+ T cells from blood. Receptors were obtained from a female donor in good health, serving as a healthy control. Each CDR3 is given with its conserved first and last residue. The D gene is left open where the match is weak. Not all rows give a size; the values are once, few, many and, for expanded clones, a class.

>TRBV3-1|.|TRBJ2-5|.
TGTGCCAGCAGCCGTACCCTAGGAGAAGAGACCCAGTACTTC
CASSRTLGEETQYF
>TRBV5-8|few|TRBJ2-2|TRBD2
TGTGCCAGCAGCTCAGCGGGAGGTTACACCGGGGAGCTGTTTTTT
CASSSAGGYTGELFF
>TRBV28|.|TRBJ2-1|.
TGTGCCAGCAGTTTGAGGGCAGAGCAGTTCTTC
CASSLRAEQFF
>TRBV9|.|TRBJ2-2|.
TGTGCCAGCAGCGTTCGACAGGAGAACACCGGGGAGCTGTTTTTT
CASSVRQENTGELFF
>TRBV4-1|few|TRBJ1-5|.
TGCGCCAGCAGCCAAGAGGTCCCCGGGACACTAAGCAATCAGCCCCAGCATTTT
CASSQEVPGTLSNQPQHF
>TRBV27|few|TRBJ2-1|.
TGTGCCAGCAGTTTCCAGCGCCCTTACAATGAGCAGTTCTTC
CASSFQRPYNEQFF
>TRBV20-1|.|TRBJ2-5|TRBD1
TGCAGTGCTGGGACAGGGACGAAGACCCAGTACTTC
CSAGTGTKTQYF
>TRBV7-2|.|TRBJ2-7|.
TGTGCCAGCAGCTTCCAGCCGGGGTCCGAGCAGTACTTC
CASSFQPGSEQYF
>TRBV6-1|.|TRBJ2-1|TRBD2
TGTGCCAGCAGCGTGGGACTAGCCAATGAGCAGTTCTTC
CASSVGLANEQFF
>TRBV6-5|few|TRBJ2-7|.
TGTGCCAGCAGTGTACCACCGTCCGGAGTGCAGTACTTC
CASSVPPSGVQYF
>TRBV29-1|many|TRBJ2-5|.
TGCAGCGTTGGAGGGGAGACCCAGTACTTC
CSVGGETQYF
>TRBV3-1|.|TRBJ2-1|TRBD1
TGTGCCAGCGAGGACAGGGGGCGTAACAATGAGCAGTTCTTC
CASEDRGRNNEQFF
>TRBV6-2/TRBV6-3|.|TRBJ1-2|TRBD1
TGTGCCAGCAGCCCACCCGGGACAGGGCGGAATGGCTACACCTTC
CASSPPGTGRNGYTF
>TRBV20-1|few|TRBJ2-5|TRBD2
TGCAGTGCTAAGGGACTAGCGGGGGAGACCCAGTACTTC
CSAKGLAGETQYF
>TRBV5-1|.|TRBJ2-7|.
TGCGCCAGCAAGGGGTTGGGATCAAACTCCCTCTTGTACTTC
CASKGLGSNSLLYF
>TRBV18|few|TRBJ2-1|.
TGTGCCAGCTCACCACAGTCGGAGAAGCAGTTCTTC
CASSPQSEKQFF
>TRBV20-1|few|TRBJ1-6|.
TGCAGTGCTAGTGCAGGGACCTATAATTCACCCCTCCACTTT
CSASAGTYNSPLHF
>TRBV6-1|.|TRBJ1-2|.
TGTGCCAGCAGTGAGCCCAGGGCGCCCTATGGCTACACCTTC
CASSEPRAPYGYTF
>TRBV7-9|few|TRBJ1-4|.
TGTGCCAGCAGCACCCTCAAGGGAGGGGAAAAACTGTTTTTT
CASSTLKGGEKLFF
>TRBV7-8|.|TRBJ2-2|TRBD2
TGTGCCAGCAGCCTCTATAGCGGGACTAACACCGGGGAGCTGTTTTTT
CASSLYSGTNTGELFF
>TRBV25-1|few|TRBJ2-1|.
TGTGCCAGCAGTGAAGGTGCTAGAGGGGAGCAGTTCTTC
CASSEGARGEQFF
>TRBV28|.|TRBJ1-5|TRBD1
TGTGCCAGCATCGGGTCAGGGGGCGCGGGCAATCAGCCCCAGCATTTT
CASIGSGGAGNQPQHF
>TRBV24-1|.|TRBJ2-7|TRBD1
TGTGCCACCAGTGACCCCGGGACAGGGTACCCCGAGCAGTACTTC
CATSDPGTGYPEQYF
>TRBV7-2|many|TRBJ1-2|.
TGTGCCAGCAGCCCTCAGGGAGGGGGCTATGGCTACACCTTC
CASSPQGGGYGYTF
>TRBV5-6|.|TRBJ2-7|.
TGTGCCAGCAGCTTGGGACTCGGACAGTTAGTCGAGCAGTACTTC
CASSLGLGQLVEQYF
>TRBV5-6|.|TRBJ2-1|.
TGTGCCAGCAGCTTGATCGCGGACCCCTACAATGAGCAGTTCTTC
CASSLIADPYNEQFF
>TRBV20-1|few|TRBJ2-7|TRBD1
TGCAGTGCTCTCGGGACAGTCTACGAGCAGTACTTC
CSALGTVYEQYF
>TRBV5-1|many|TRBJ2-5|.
TGCGCCAGCAGCAAAAATCCGGGCACACAAGAGACCCAGTACTTC
CASSKNPGTQETQYF
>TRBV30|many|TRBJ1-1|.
TGTGCCTGGAGTTCTGGGATCAACTTGAACACTGAAGCTTTCTTT
CAWSSGINLNTEAFF
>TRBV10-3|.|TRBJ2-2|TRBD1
TGTGCCATCAGTGATAGGGGGCAGTACGGGGAGCTGTTTTTT
CAISDRGQYGELFF
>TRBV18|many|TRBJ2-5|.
TGTGCCAGCTCACGGGAAGAGACCCAGTACTTC
CASSREETQYF
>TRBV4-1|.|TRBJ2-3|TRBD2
TGCGCCAGCAGCCATGACCCCCCCGGGACTAGCGGGGCAGATACGCAGTATTTT
CASSHDPPGTSGADTQYF
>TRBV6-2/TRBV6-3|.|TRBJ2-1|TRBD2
TGTGCCAGCAGTTACTCAGTACGACTAGCGGGGGTTCTTAATGAGCAGTTCTTC
CASSYSVRLAGVLNEQFF
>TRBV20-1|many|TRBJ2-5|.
TGCAGTGCTAGAGACCAGCAAGAGACCCAGTACTTC
CSARDQQETQYF
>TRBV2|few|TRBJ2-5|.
TGTGCCAGCAGTTCACAGCAGTACCAAGAGACCCAGTACTTC
CASSSQQYQETQYF
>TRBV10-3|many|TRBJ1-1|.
TGTGCCATCAGTGGGCCGGGCGGCACTGAAGCTTTCTTT
CAISGPGGTEAFF
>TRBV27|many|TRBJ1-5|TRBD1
TGTGCCAGCAGTTCTGGGACAGAGCCAAATCAGCCCCAGCATTTT
CASSSGTEPNQPQHF
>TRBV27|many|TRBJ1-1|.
TGTGCCAGCAGGAATGACAGAGCATACACTGAAGCTTTCTTT
CASRNDRAYTEAFF
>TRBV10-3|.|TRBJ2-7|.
TGTGCCATCAGTGCGGCGGCCTACGAGCAGTACTTC
CAISAAAYEQYF
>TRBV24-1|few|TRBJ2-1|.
TGTGCCACCAGTGATTTTAGGGCAGGAGGAAGGTATGAGCAGTTCTTC
CATSDFRAGGRYEQFF
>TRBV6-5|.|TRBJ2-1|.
TGTGCCAGCAACAGGGCCCTTGAGCAGTTCTTC
CASNRALEQFF
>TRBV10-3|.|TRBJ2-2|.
TGTGCCATCAGTGATGAACTAAAGGGACACGGGGAGCTGTTTTTT
CAISDELKGHGELFF
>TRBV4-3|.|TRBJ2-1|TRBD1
TGCGCCAGCAGCCAAGTACAGGGGAGCTCCTACAATGAGCAGTTCTTC
CASSQVQGSSYNEQFF
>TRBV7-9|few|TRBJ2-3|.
TGTGCCAGCAGCCTATACACGAGCCAGGATACGCAGTATTTT
CASSLYTSQDTQYF
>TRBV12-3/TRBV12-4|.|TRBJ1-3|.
TGTGCCAGCAGTTTCCCAGTCTCTGGAAACACCATATATTTT
CASSFPVSGNTIYF
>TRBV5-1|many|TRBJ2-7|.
TGCGCCAGCAGCTTGGAACCGGGGTCAGCTATCTACGAGCAGTACTTC
CASSLEPGSAIYEQYF
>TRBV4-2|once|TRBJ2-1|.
TGTGCCAGCAGCCAATTCGGGGGTTCCTACAATGAGCAGTTCTTC
CASSQFGGSYNEQFF
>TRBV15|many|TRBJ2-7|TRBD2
TGTGCCACCAGCAGAGAGCTAGCGGGAGGACGGTACGAGCAGTACTTC
CATSRELAGGRYEQYF
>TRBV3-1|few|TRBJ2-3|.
TGTGCCAGCAGCCAAGTCAGGGGGGGCGCAGATACGCAGTATTTT
CASSQVRGGADTQYF
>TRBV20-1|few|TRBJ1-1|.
TGCAGTGCTAGAGTTCCCTCTATGAACACTGAAGCTTTCTTT
CSARVPSMNTEAFF
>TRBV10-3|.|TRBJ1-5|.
TGTGCCATCAGTGGGGGGGACCCTCCCCAGCATTTT
CAISGGDPPQHF
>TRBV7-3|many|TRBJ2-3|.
TGTGCCAGCAGCTTAGATCCCCTTGGGGCAGATACGCAGTATTTT
CASSLDPLGADTQYF
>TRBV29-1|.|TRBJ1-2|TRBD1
TGCAGCGGAACCGATCAGGACAGGGGAGCCGCAAACTATGGCTACACCTTC
CSGTDQDRGAANYGYTF
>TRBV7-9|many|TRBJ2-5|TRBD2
TGTGCCAGCAGCACCTCCGGGACTAGCTCAGAGACCCAGTACTTC
CASSTSGTSSETQYF
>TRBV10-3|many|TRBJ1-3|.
TGTGCCATCAGTGAGCCGGGGAGCTCTGGAAACACCATATATTTT
CAISEPGSSGNTIYF